This T cell receptor (beta chain) was identified during a study of blood T cell repertoires in COVID-19. Sequenced by immunoSEQ multiplex PCR; TCRdb stores in-frame clones only, minus some. The table lists hundreds of thousands of clones, roughly 80% of them singletons. V lost 0 bases and J lost 3, with 15 bases in between. The CDR3 spans 16 residues. CDR1 and CDR2 (germline): LGHNA, YSLEER. Those designated as exposed participants met a COVID-19 case within 2 weeks before study entry. The chain recombines TRBV4-3 with TRBJ2-7, with a possible D match to TRBD2 (5 bases). The receptor was isolated from a woman aged 45 to 65 who had been exposed to COVID-19. Material: PBMCs or T cells enriched from blood (not recorded which). DNA of the CDR3: TGCGCCAGCAGCCAAGATATGGGAGTTGGGCACTACGAGCAGTACTTC. It translates to CASSQDMGVGHYEQYF.